This record looks at one T cell receptor beta chain sequence and its context. The data originate from a study of blood T cell repertoires in COVID-19. Overall study: Sources were T cells, B-cell-depleted T cells, or PBMCs; the material itself was cDNA or gDNA.

In the authors' workflow: By means of reference gene primer amplification, nucleated cell counts were estimated. Clones were read by immunoSEQ multiplex PCR, and TCRdb kept only the in-frame ones, dropping some. V, J and clone size derive from that table, while D and trimming were established from the DNA sequence. The sample has about 310,000 clones, over 75% seen once; the top ten hold approximately 7.8%. This CDR3 is built from 15 residues. Germline values: CDR1 MNHEY, CDR2 SVGEGT. V lost 6 bases, J lost 2 bases, and 13 bases lay in between. V usage is TRBV6-2 or TRBV6-3 and J usage is TRBJ2-2, with a weak D call TRBD1 (6 bases). Sequencing input: peripheral blood. This clonotype was sampled from a woman between 50 and 59 years old who had recovered from COVID-19. Here the CDR3 reads CASSVRTANTGELFF. The CDR3, as DNA: TGTGCCAGCAGCGTAAGGACAGCAAACACCGGGGAGCTGTTTTTT.